What follows describes a single TCR beta chain. Antigen specificity is unknown. With V trimmed by 1 base and J by 0 bases, 8 bases remained unmatched. Germline CDR1 SGHRS, CDR2 YFSETQ. The length of the CDR3 is 17 residues. This sample was included in a study of shared clonotypes between healthy human individuals. Study-wide results and caveats: A handful of donors had 5% to 6.5% of their naive CD4 clonotypes in common.

Deep was the level used in running the assay. Generated by immunoSEQ multiplex PCR, the TCRdb table keeps only in-frame clones and is missing some. The sample lists over 950,000 clones, around 77% occurring once. All donors were Caucasian adults living in Nashville, Tennessee. Sequencing was done on a sample of memory CD4+ T cells from PBMCs. Subset described: CD45RA-negative fraction. The chain combines TRBV5-1 with TRBJ2-3, with 7 bases identical to TRBD2. This TCR was sampled from a young man in good health. Some clones in this sample may be carry-over from other donors' samples. CDR3 loop: CASSLYSFSGSTDTQYF. DNA for the CDR3: TGCGCCAGCAGCTTGTACTCTTTTAGCGGGAGCACAGATACGCAGTATTTT.